This T cell receptor (beta chain) was profiled in a study of neurological immune-mediated disorders. Findings and caveats of the study: The greatest degree of TCR clonal expansion was observed in HTLV-1-associated myelopathy, with the lowest in multiple sclerosis, below that of healthy controls. CDR3 amino acid sequences of expanded clones were not shared across subjects, a result suggesting private repertoires in all groups.

TCRdb passed the 5' RACE reads through MiXCR, listing each CDR3 protein once. The sample lists 65,000 to 75,000 distinct CDR3 sequences, under 5.5% occurring once. Germline V lookup: CDR1 SGHTA, CDR2 FQGNSA. V lost 3 bases, J lost 9 bases, and 16 bases stayed unmatched. The CDR3 extends over 18 amino acids. Worth noting for this clonotype: What it recognizes is unknown.

The specimen was PBMCs. The receptor's source is a woman between 65 and 79 years old with multiple sclerosis. This chain uses TRBV7-2 with TRBJ2-1; the match to TRBD1 covers 11 bases. The CDR3 spells CASSFGQGARIEGLEQFF. CDR3 nucleotide sequence: TGTGCCAGCAGCTTCGGACAGGGGGCGCGAATCGAGGGCCTTGAGCAGTTCTTC.